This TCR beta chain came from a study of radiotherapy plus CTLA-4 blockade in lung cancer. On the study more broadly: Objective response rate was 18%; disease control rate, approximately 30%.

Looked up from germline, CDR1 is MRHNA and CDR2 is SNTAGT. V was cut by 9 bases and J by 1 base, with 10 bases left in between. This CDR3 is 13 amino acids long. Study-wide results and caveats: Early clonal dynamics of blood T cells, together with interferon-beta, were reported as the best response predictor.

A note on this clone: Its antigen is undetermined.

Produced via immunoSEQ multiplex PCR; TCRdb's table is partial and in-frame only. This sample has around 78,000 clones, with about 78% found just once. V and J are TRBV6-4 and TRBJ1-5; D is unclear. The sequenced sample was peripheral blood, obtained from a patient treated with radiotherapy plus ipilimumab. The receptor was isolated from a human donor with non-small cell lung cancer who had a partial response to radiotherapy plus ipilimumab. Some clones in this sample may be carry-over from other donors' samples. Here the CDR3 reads CASTTRSNQPQHF. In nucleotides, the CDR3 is TGTGCCAGTACCACGCGAAGCAATCAGCCCCAGCATTTT.